These T cell receptor beta chains were read from a single sample in a study of shared clonotypes between healthy human individuals. Libraries were prepared by immunoSEQ multiplex PCR; TCRdb keeps only in-frame clonotypes and omits some of them. The sample has millions of clones; 85% to 95% are singletons. The specimen was naive CD8+ T cells from PBMCs. Receptors were obtained from a man between 18 and 29 years old in good health. Some clones in this sample may be carry-over from other donors' samples. Each CDR3 is given with its conserved first and last residue. The order of the fields is CDR3 length, clone size, D gene, J gene, V gene, CDR3 protein, CDR3 DNA. D genes are given only for firm matches. The listing skips clone size in some rows; elsewhere it reads once, few, many or a size class.

CDR3 length: 15; clone size: -; D gene: -; J gene: TRBJ2-3; V gene: TRBV11-2; CDR3 protein: CASSGQLSRTDTQYF; CDR3 DNA: TGTGCCAGCAGCGGACAGTTAAGCCGCACAGATACGCAGTATTTT
CDR3 length: 14; clone size: -; D gene: -; J gene: TRBJ2-2; V gene: TRBV28; CDR3 protein: CASSLMIRSGELFF; CDR3 DNA: TGTGCCAGCAGTTTAATGATCCGGTCCGGGGAGCTGTTTTTT
CDR3 length: 15; clone size: -; D gene: -; J gene: TRBJ1-4; V gene: TRBV15; CDR3 protein: CATSRGRATNEKLFF; CDR3 DNA: TGTGCCACCAGCAGAGGCAGGGCAACTAATGAAAAACTGTTTTTT
CDR3 length: 17; clone size: -; D gene: -; J gene: TRBJ2-4; V gene: TRBV4-3; CDR3 protein: CASSRVYGDLAKNIQYF; CDR3 DNA: TGCGCCAGCAGCCGCGTTTATGGAGATCTAGCCAAAAACATTCAGTACTTC
CDR3 length: 15; clone size: -; D gene: -; J gene: TRBJ1-3; V gene: TRBV27; CDR3 protein: CASSPTRGSGNTIYF; CDR3 DNA: TGTGCCAGCAGTCCAACTCGGGGGTCTGGAAACACCATATATTTT
CDR3 length: 15; clone size: once; D gene: TRBD2; J gene: TRBJ2-1; V gene: TRBV13; CDR3 protein: CASSPMGGPTNEQFF; CDR3 DNA: TGTGCCAGCAGCCCAATGGGAGGGCCAACCAATGAGCAGTTCTTC
CDR3 length: 17; clone size: -; D gene: -; J gene: TRBJ1-1; V gene: TRBV10-3; CDR3 protein: CAIKVSGPTTTNTEAFF; CDR3 DNA: TGTGCCATCAAAGTATCAGGGCCCACTACCACAAACACTGAAGCTTTCTTT
CDR3 length: 16; clone size: once; D gene: -; J gene: TRBJ2-2; V gene: TRBV4-3; CDR3 protein: CASSQESLRSAGELFF; CDR3 DNA: TGCGCCAGCAGCCAAGAATCTCTAAGGTCGGCCGGGGAGCTGTTTTTT
CDR3 length: 11; clone size: -; D gene: TRBD1; J gene: TRBJ1-1; V gene: TRBV27; CDR3 protein: CASSFGTEAFF; CDR3 DNA: TGTGCCAGCAGTTTCGGGACAGAGGCTTTCTTT
CDR3 length: 15; clone size: few; D gene: TRBD2; J gene: TRBJ2-5; V gene: TRBV4-3; CDR3 protein: CASSLAGGVGETQYF; CDR3 DNA: TGCGCCAGCAGCCTAGCGGGAGGTGTCGGGGAGACCCAGTACTTC
CDR3 length: 12; clone size: once; D gene: -; J gene: TRBJ2-7; V gene: TRBV5-6; CDR3 protein: CASSFPRGEQYF; CDR3 DNA: TGTGCCAGCAGCTTCCCCCGGGGCGAGCAGTACTTC
CDR3 length: 12; clone size: -; D gene: -; J gene: TRBJ2-7; V gene: TRBV11-2; CDR3 protein: CASSSWGDEQYF; CDR3 DNA: TGTGCCAGCAGTTCTTGGGGGGACGAGCAGTACTTC
CDR3 length: 16; clone size: -; D gene: -; J gene: TRBJ2-1; V gene: TRBV19; CDR3 protein: CASSLFGHLSYNEQFF; CDR3 DNA: TGTGCCAGTAGCCTATTCGGACATCTCTCCTACAATGAGCAGTTCTTC
CDR3 length: 17; clone size: once; D gene: -; J gene: TRBJ1-4; V gene: TRBV19; CDR3 protein: CASSIRTASRVDEKLFF; CDR3 DNA: TGTGCCAGTAGTATCCGGACAGCCTCTAGGGTGGATGAAAAACTGTTTTTT
CDR3 length: 13; clone size: -; D gene: TRBD1; J gene: TRBJ2-7; V gene: TRBV13; CDR3 protein: CASSLRTGVEQYF; CDR3 DNA: TGTGCCAGCAGCTTGCGAACAGGGGTCGAGCAGTACTTC
CDR3 length: 14; clone size: -; D gene: -; J gene: TRBJ2-7; V gene: TRBV19; CDR3 protein: CASSIRAQYVEQYF; CDR3 DNA: TGTGCCAGTAGTATCCGGGCACAGTACGTGGAGCAGTACTTC
CDR3 length: 10; clone size: -; D gene: -; J gene: TRBJ2-1; V gene: TRBV6-1; CDR3 protein: CAPNRDTKFF; CDR3 DNA: TGTGCCCCAAATCGGGATACAAAGTTCTTC
CDR3 length: 16; clone size: -; D gene: -; J gene: TRBJ2-1; V gene: TRBV6-4; CDR3 protein: CASSPLSEGGGNEQFF; CDR3 DNA: TGTGCCAGCAGTCCCCTTAGTGAGGGGGGTGGCAATGAGCAGTTCTTC
CDR3 length: 18; clone size: -; D gene: -; J gene: TRBJ1-3; V gene: TRBV29-1; CDR3 protein: CSVEDSPHWRSSGNTIYF; CDR3 DNA: TGCAGCGTTGAAGATTCCCCACACTGGCGGAGCTCTGGAAACACCATATATTTT
CDR3 length: 12; clone size: -; D gene: -; J gene: TRBJ1-5; V gene: TRBV25-1; CDR3 protein: CASGTGNQPQHF; CDR3 DNA: TGTGCCAGCGGCACAGGGAATCAGCCCCAGCATTTT
CDR3 length: 15; clone size: -; D gene: -; J gene: TRBJ2-2; V gene: TRBV28; CDR3 protein: CASTSRSVLVGELFF; CDR3 DNA: TGTGCCAGCACTAGTCGTTCCGTCCTCGTCGGGGAGCTGTTTTTT
CDR3 length: 15; clone size: -; D gene: TRBD1; J gene: TRBJ2-7; V gene: TRBV27; CDR3 protein: CASSLDRGHLREQYF; CDR3 DNA: TGTGCCAGCAGCCTGGACAGGGGGCACCTACGCGAGCAGTACTTC
CDR3 length: 14; clone size: -; D gene: TRBD1; J gene: TRBJ1-1; V gene: TRBV9; CDR3 protein: CASSETGLNTEAFF; CDR3 DNA: TGTGCCAGCAGCGAGACAGGGTTGAACACTGAAGCTTTCTTT
CDR3 length: 14; clone size: once; D gene: -; J gene: TRBJ2-7; V gene: TRBV6-5; CDR3 protein: CASSPLTVSYEQYF; CDR3 DNA: TGTGCCAGCAGCCCCCTGACAGTCTCCTACGAGCAGTACTTC
CDR3 length: 14; clone size: -; D gene: -; J gene: TRBJ2-7; V gene: TRBV10-3; CDR3 protein: CAITGGGPGYEQYF; CDR3 DNA: TGTGCCATCACTGGCGGGGGCCCCGGCTACGAGCAGTACTTC
CDR3 length: 14; clone size: -; D gene: -; J gene: TRBJ2-7; V gene: TRBV27; CDR3 protein: CASSLRGGVPEQYF; CDR3 DNA: TGTGCCAGCAGTTTGAGGGGCGGCGTTCCCGAGCAGTACTTC
CDR3 length: 15; clone size: -; D gene: TRBD1; J gene: TRBJ1-3; V gene: TRBV7-9; CDR3 protein: CASSSKTGEADTIYF; CDR3 DNA: TGTGCCAGCAGCTCCAAAACAGGGGAGGCGGACACCATATATTTT
CDR3 length: 18; clone size: -; D gene: TRBD1; J gene: TRBJ2-1; V gene: TRBV6-1; CDR3 protein: CASSDNASPGTGGSEQFF; CDR3 DNA: TGTGCCAGCAGTGACAACGCTTCTCCCGGGACAGGGGGTAGCGAGCAGTTCTTC
CDR3 length: 14; clone size: few; D gene: -; J gene: TRBJ2-1; V gene: TRBV11-1; CDR3 protein: CASSPGTAGVEQFF; CDR3 DNA: TGTGCCAGCAGCCCCGGGACGGCTGGGGTTGAGCAGTTCTTC
CDR3 length: 15; clone size: -; D gene: -; J gene: TRBJ2-7; V gene: TRBV11-3; CDR3 protein: CASSSPPIFTYEQYF; CDR3 DNA: TGTGCCAGCAGCTCCCCTCCCATCTTTACCTACGAGCAGTACTTC
CDR3 length: 13; clone size: -; D gene: -; J gene: TRBJ1-1; V gene: TRBV4-3; CDR3 protein: CASSQFSNTEAFF; CDR3 DNA: TGCGCCAGCAGCCAATTTTCGAACACTGAAGCTTTCTTT
CDR3 length: 12; clone size: -; D gene: -; J gene: TRBJ2-1; V gene: TRBV5-1; CDR3 protein: CASSLMGDEQFF; CDR3 DNA: TGCGCCAGCAGCTTGATGGGGGATGAGCAGTTCTTC
CDR3 length: 17; clone size: -; D gene: -; J gene: TRBJ1-1; V gene: TRBV5-1; CDR3 protein: CASSKTWGGVGNTEAFF; CDR3 DNA: TGCGCCAGCAGCAAAACATGGGGGGGCGTAGGGAACACTGAAGCTTTCTTT
CDR3 length: 15; clone size: -; D gene: -; J gene: TRBJ1-1; V gene: TRBV27; CDR3 protein: CASSFRGGLSIEAFF; CDR3 DNA: TGTGCCAGCTCCTTTCGGGGAGGCCTATCAATTGAAGCTTTCTTT
CDR3 length: 14; clone size: -; D gene: -; J gene: TRBJ2-7; V gene: TRBV6-1; CDR3 protein: CASSELGQSYEQYF; CDR3 DNA: TGTGCCAGCAGTGAACTCGGACAGTCCTACGAGCAGTACTTC